This T cell receptor (beta chain) emerged from a study of immune evolution from preneoplasia to lung adenocarcinoma. Study-level points and caveats: Top clone frequencies peaked in normal lung, apparently declining through invasive adenocarcinoma.

Assay used: immunoSEQ multiplex PCR; TCRdb lists only in-frame clones, some missing. The sample records 9,000 to 13,000 clones, approximately 78% being singletons. V gave up 0 bases and J gave up 5 bases, with 11 bases separating them. The CDR3 sequence is 15 residues long. Germline CDR1 LGHNA, CDR2 YSLEER. This clone was detected only once. The antigen is undetermined. This clonotype originated in a person aged 70 to 85 with lung adenocarcinoma. This chain uses TRBV4-3 with TRBJ1-5, with D perhaps matching TRBD1 (5 bases). Specimen: FFPE minimally invasive lung adenocarcinoma tissue. CDR3 DNA sequence: TGCGCCAGCAGCCAAGATGGGGGGTTTTATCAGCCCCAGCATTTT. Translation: CASSQDGGFYQPQHF.